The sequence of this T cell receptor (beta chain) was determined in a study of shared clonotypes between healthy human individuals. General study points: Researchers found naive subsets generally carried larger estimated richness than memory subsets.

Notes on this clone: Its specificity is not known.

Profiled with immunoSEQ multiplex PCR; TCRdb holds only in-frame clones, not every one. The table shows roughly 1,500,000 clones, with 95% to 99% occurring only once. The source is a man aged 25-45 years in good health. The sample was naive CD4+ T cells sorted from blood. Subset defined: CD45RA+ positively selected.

CDR3 bases: TGTGCCAGCAGCATGGGACAAAGGCCTGAAAAACTGTTTTTT. Protein product: CASSMGQRPEKLFF. The chain uses TRBV7-2 and TRBJ1-4; TRBD1 might be the D (6 bases). Germline CDR1 is SGHTA and CDR2 is FQGNSA. This CDR3 contains 14 residues. V gave up 5 bases and J gave up 7 bases, with 14 bases separating them.